This is a list of T cell receptor beta chains from one sample in a study of blood T cell repertoires in COVID-19. The method was immunoSEQ multiplex PCR; TCRdb's version includes in-frame clones alone and lacks a portion of them. The sample holds hundreds of thousands of clones, 80% to 90% seen once. The sample consisted of peripheral blood. The receptor source for this set is a man between 18 and 29 years old with COVID-19, enrolled during active disease. Each CDR3 is given with its conserved first and last residue. The D gene is left open where the match is weak. Part of the rows lack a size; the others show once, few, many or a class for expanded clones.

cdr3_length,j_call,d_call,clone_size,v_call,cdr3_aa,cdr3_nt
15,TRBJ1-5,NA,NA,TRBV18,CASSPGHLSNQPQHF,TGTGCCAGCTCACCGGGACACCTTAGCAATCAGCCCCAGCATTTT
15,TRBJ2-1,TRBD2,once,TRBV10-3,CAISESTGGPNEQFF,TGTGCCATCAGTGAGTCTACGGGGGGGCCCAATGAGCAGTTCTTC
15,TRBJ1-1,TRBD1,NA,TRBV19,CASSIQGGENTEAFF,TGTGCCAGTAGTATCCAGGGGGGTGAAAACACTGAAGCTTTCTTT
13,TRBJ1-2,TRBD1,NA,TRBV12-3/TRBV12-4,CASRSTGGYGYTF,TGTGCCAGCAGGTCGACAGGGGGCTATGGCTACACCTTC
17,TRBJ2-7,NA,NA,TRBV5-5,CASSLLQGAGNAYEQYF,TGTGCCAGCAGCCTCCTCCAGGGCGCGGGGAACGCCTACGAGCAGTACTTC
13,TRBJ2-7,NA,NA,TRBV5-1,CASSSDSLYEQYF,TGCGCCAGCAGCTCCGACAGTCTCTACGAGCAGTACTTC
18,TRBJ1-5,NA,NA,TRBV7-8,CASSPVPVGQLSNQPQHF,TGTGCCAGCAGCCCCGTCCCGGTAGGACAACTAAGCAATCAGCCCCAGCATTTT
16,TRBJ2-2,TRBD1,NA,TRBV7-2,CASSSMDRGYTGELFF,TGTGCCAGCAGCTCCATGGACAGGGGGTACACCGGGGAGCTGTTTTTT
16,TRBJ1-2,TRBD1,NA,TRBV5-1,CASSWGDRDRAYGYTF,TGCGCCAGCAGCTGGGGGGACAGGGATCGCGCCTATGGCTACACCTTC
15,TRBJ2-1,NA,NA,TRBV5-6,CASSPGGISYNEQFF,TGTGCCAGCAGCCCCGGGGGAATCTCCTACAATGAGCAGTTCTTC
14,TRBJ2-1,NA,NA,TRBV7-9,CASSLDWAIGEQFF,TGTGCCAGCAGCTTAGATTGGGCAATCGGTGAGCAGTTCTTC
17,TRBJ1-2,NA,NA,TRBV7-2,CASSLMSGGSLTFGYTF,TGTGCCAGCAGCTTAATGTCGGGCGGGAGCCTCACGTTTGGCTACACCTTC
14,TRBJ1-1,TRBD1,NA,TRBV29-1,CSVEGNQGVTEAFF,TGCAGCGTTGAAGGAAACCAGGGGGTCACTGAAGCTTTCTTT
14,TRBJ1-4,TRBD1,NA,TRBV11-3,CASSFGQGFEKLFF,TGTGCCAGCAGCTTCGGACAGGGTTTTGAAAAACTGTTTTTT
14,TRBJ1-3,NA,NA,TRBV28,CASSRDRSGNTIYF,TGTGCCAGCAGCCGAGACAGGTCCGGAAACACCATATATTTT
14,TRBJ2-3,NA,NA,TRBV11-2,CASSLLRGRDTQYF,TGTGCCAGCAGCTTATTACGAGGGAGGGATACGCAGTATTTT
16,TRBJ2-7,TRBD2,NA,TRBV9,CASSVGTSGRLYEQYF,TGTGCCAGCAGCGTAGGGACTAGCGGGAGGCTCTACGAGCAGTACTTC
15,TRBJ2-3,TRBD2,NA,TRBV5-4,CASSPGGGRPDTQYF,TGTGCCAGCAGCCCGGGGGGTGGGAGACCAGATACGCAGTATTTT
15,TRBJ2-1,NA,NA,TRBV7-6,CASSFGVGTGDEQFF,TGTGCCAGCAGCTTTGGGGTAGGGACTGGGGATGAGCAGTTCTTC
14,TRBJ1-2,NA,NA,TRBV7-8,CASSFTAGDYGYTF,TGTGCCAGCAGCTTCACGGCGGGGGACTATGGCTACACCTTC
20,TRBJ2-6,TRBD1,NA,TRBV9,CASSAPPFGTGGSGANVLTF,TGTGCCAGCAGCGCCCCGCCGTTCGGGACAGGGGGTTCTGGGGCCAACGTCCTGACTTTC
15,TRBJ2-1,TRBD1,once,TRBV6-9,CASSSRDRGNNEQFF,TGTGCCAGCAGTTCCCGGGACAGGGGCAACAATGAGCAGTTCTTC
15,TRBJ1-2,TRBD1,NA,TRBV5-4,CASSRPGQGARGYTF,TGTGCCAGCAGCAGGCCGGGACAGGGGGCAAGAGGCTACACCTTC
14,TRBJ1-2,TRBD1,NA,TRBV5-1,CASSLDTGGYGYTF,TGCGCCAGCAGCTTGGATACAGGGGGGTATGGCTACACCTTC
17,TRBJ2-2,NA,NA,TRBV7-2,CASSAHVGGGFTGELFF,TGTGCCAGCAGTGCACACGTCGGGGGAGGTTTCACCGGGGAGCTGTTTTTT
13,TRBJ1-1,TRBD1,NA,TRBV11-2,CASSRQGRSEAFF,TGTGCCAGCAGTCGACAGGGTAGGTCTGAAGCTTTCTTT
17,TRBJ2-7,TRBD2,NA,TRBV13,CASSLAGTSGSGYEQYF,TGTGCCAGCAGCTTAGCTGGGACTAGCGGATCGGGCTACGAGCAGTACTTC
15,TRBJ1-3,NA,NA,TRBV7-6,CASSLMGGTGNTIYF,TGTGCCAGCAGCTTAATGGGAGGAACTGGAAACACCATATATTTT
14,TRBJ2-1,NA,NA,TRBV19,CASSIYGPYNEQFF,TGTGCCAGTAGTATTTACGGTCCATACAATGAGCAGTTCTTC
20,TRBJ2-3,TRBD2,NA,TRBV3-1/TRBV3-2,CASSHWSRASGFPSTDTQYF,TGTGCCAGCAGCCATTGGTCTCGGGCTAGCGGGTTTCCTAGCACAGATACGCAGTATTTT
15,TRBJ2-2,TRBD2,NA,TRBV5-6,CASSFGLVDTGELFF,TGTGCCAGCAGCTTCGGACTAGTGGACACCGGGGAGCTGTTTTTT
14,TRBJ2-7,TRBD2,NA,TRBV30,CAWSRGLATYEQYF,TGTGCCTGGAGTAGGGGACTAGCGACATACGAGCAGTACTTC
17,TRBJ2-1,TRBD1,NA,TRBV7-8,CASSLALKQGAGDEQFF,TGTGCCAGCAGCTTAGCCCTTAAACAGGGGGCTGGAGATGAGCAGTTCTTC
15,TRBJ1-4,NA,few,TRBV5-4,CASSSRAGRREKLFF,TGTGCCAGCAGCTCCCGTGCGGGCCGTCGGGAAAAACTGTTTTTT
14,TRBJ2-1,NA,NA,TRBV11-3,CASSPTRIPNEQFF,TGTGCCAGCAGTCCGACTAGAATCCCCAATGAGCAGTTCTTC
15,TRBJ2-7,TRBD2,NA,TRBV6-5,CASSLGLAGRYEQYF,TGTGCCAGCAGCCTTGGACTAGCGGGGAGATACGAGCAGTACTTC
14,TRBJ2-7,NA,NA,TRBV2,CASTSNRYDYEQYF,TGTGCCAGCACCTCGAACAGGTACGATTACGAGCAGTACTTC
17,TRBJ2-1,TRBD2,NA,TRBV7-8,CASSVGTSGRSTDEQFF,TGTGCCAGCAGCGTGGGGACTAGCGGGAGGTCGACGGATGAGCAGTTCTTC
16,TRBJ1-5,NA,NA,TRBV9,CASSVGEGRANQPQHF,TGTGCCAGCAGCGTAGGGGAGGGGAGGGCCAATCAGCCCCAGCATTTT
14,TRBJ1-6,NA,once,TRBV7-9,CASSRPGGNSPLHF,TGTGCCAGCAGCAGGCCGGGGGGTAATTCACCCCTCCACTTT
14,TRBJ2-2,NA,NA,TRBV6-5,CASVGRGAAGELFF,TGTGCCAGCGTAGGTAGGGGTGCAGCCGGGGAGCTGTTTTTT
15,TRBJ2-7,NA,NA,TRBV29-1,CSVEVTGTLSYEQYF,TGCAGCGTTGAAGTCACCGGGACACTCTCCTACGAGCAGTACTTC
16,TRBJ1-5,TRBD1,NA,TRBV6-1,CASSEWVTGSSQPQHF,TGTGCCAGCAGTGAGTGGGTGACAGGGTCTAGTCAGCCCCAGCATTTT
18,TRBJ1-1,TRBD1,NA,TRBV18,CASSPFLGQVGMNTEAFF,TGTGCCAGCTCACCATTCTTAGGACAGGTCGGAATGAACACTGAAGCTTTCTTT
15,TRBJ1-1,NA,few,TRBV7-9,CASSARTVTLTEAFF,TGTGCCAGCAGCGCAAGGACAGTTACCTTGACTGAAGCTTTCTTT
12,TRBJ2-1,NA,NA,TRBV7-2,CASRPAGGPQFF,TGTGCCAGCAGGCCAGCAGGGGGGCCCCAGTTCTTC
12,TRBJ2-7,TRBD1,few,TRBV29-1,CSVTGVLHEQYF,TGCAGCGTCACAGGGGTTCTTCACGAGCAGTACTTC
15,TRBJ2-7,NA,once,TRBV19,CASSIDASGSYEQYF,TGTGCCAGTAGTATAGACGCTTCAGGCTCCTACGAGCAGTACTTC
16,TRBJ2-5,TRBD1,NA,TRBV6-5,CASSYSGPGQGKTQYF,TGTGCCAGCAGTTACTCGGGTCCGGGACAGGGGAAGACCCAGTACTTC
15,TRBJ2-7,TRBD2,NA,TRBV6-6,CASSFPGTRSYEQYF,TGTGCCAGCAGTTTTCCCGGGACTAGATCCTACGAGCAGTACTTC